The 30 T cell receptor beta chains in this list originate from one sample, sequenced in a study of cytomegalovirus exposure and HLA in healthy donors. PCR was performed using 60 Vbeta and 13 Jbeta primers. TCRdb keeps only in-frame clones here, not all; method: immunoSEQ multiplex PCR. The sample gives some 98,000 clones, roughly 76% of which show up once; about 2.5% is in the top ten. Material for sequencing was PBMCs. The receptor set was obtained from a man aged 45-60 years in good health and CMV-seronegative.

This clone was recorded a few times. The genes are TRBV7-3 and TRBJ2-1, with 10 bases matching TRBD1. Germline V gene lookup returns CDR1 SGHTA and CDR2 FQGTGA. This CDR3 has 15 residues. The V and J ends lost 3 bases and 6 bases, in that order; junction bases with no gene match: 5. The CDR3 is CASSFGTGVFNEQFF. Written as DNA, the CDR3 is TGTGCCAGCAGCTTCGGGACAGGGGTATTCAATGAGCAGTTCTTC.

The rearrangement links TRBV4-3 to TRBJ1-6; 10 bases map to TRBD1. V lost 1 base, J lost 6 bases, and 9 bases stayed unmatched. Germline CDR1 is LGHNA and CDR2 is YSLEER. The CDR3 runs to 18 residues. CDR3: CASSQVRGQGSFNSPLHF. CDR3 DNA: TGCGCCAGCAGCCAAGTGAGGGGACAGGGGTCTTTTAATTCACCCCTCCACTTT.

The rearrangement links TRBV29-1 to TRBJ2-5; 7 bases are shared with TRBD1. The CDR3 is 14 residues long. After removal of 4 bases from V and 5 bases from J, the junction contained 10 bases not matched to a gene. CDR1 and CDR2 from the germline V gene are SQVTM and ANQGSEA. The CDR3 DNA sequence: TGCAGCGTTGTAAGGGACAGTGGGACGGAGACCCAGTACTTC. Its translation is CSVVRDSGTETQYF.

This clone was detected only a few times. The chain is built from TRBV11-2 and TRBJ2-2; tentative D call: TRBD1 (5 bases). The CDR3 spans 15 residues. V lost 3 bases to trimming and J lost 6 bases, with 14 bases between them. Germline CDR1 is SGHAT and CDR2 is FQNNGV. The CDR3 here is CASSFRQSPSGELFF. For the CDR3, the DNA is TGTGCCAGCAGCTTTAGACAGTCACCCTCCGGGGAGCTGTTTTTT.

Details on this clone: Other DNA sequences within the sample encode an identical CDR3. The chain employs TRBV2 and TRBJ2-7, with TRBD1 matching over 9 bases. The germline gives CDR1 SNHLY, CDR2 FYNNEI. The trim removed 7 bases at V and 3 bases at J, leaving 4 bases unmatched. The CDR3 is 13 amino acids. CDR3: CASIGTGFYEQYF. Here the CDR3 DNA reads TGTGCCAGCATCGGGACAGGGTTCTACGAGCAGTACTTC. Filled out from reference TRBV2 and TRBJ2-7, the complete variable domain reads EPEVTQTPSHQVTQMGQEVILRCVPISNHLYFYWYRQILGQKVEFLVSFYNNEISEKSEIFDDQFSVERPDGSNFTLKIRSTKLEDSAMYFCASIGTGFYEQYFGPGTRLTVT.

The rearrangement joins TRBV27 to TRBJ2-1; TRBD2 agrees at 16 bases. V was clipped by 3 bases and J by 4 bases; unmatched bases: 3. This CDR3 is 17 amino acids long. The germline CDR1 and CDR2 sequences are MNHEY and SMNVEV (reference sequence). The DNA of the CDR3 is TGTGCCAGCAGTTTGGGACTAGCGGGAGGGAGATACAATGAGCAGTTCTTC. Translation: CASSLGLAGGRYNEQFF.

V and J are TRBV5-1 and TRBJ2-5; 10 nucleotides align to TRBD2. The end of the DNA aligns better with TRBJ2-7, so the J call may be wrong. The germline gives CDR1 SGHRS, CDR2 YFSETQ. The CDR3 runs 15 residues. The CDR3 DNA follows: TGCGCCAGCAGCTTGGCTAGCGGGAGCTCCTACGAGCAGTACTTC. Its translation: CASSLASGSSYEQYF.

The chain links TRBV7-9 to TRBJ2-5, with 12 positions matching TRBD2. The J call may be wrong; the DNA end is better matched by TRBJ2-7. Germline-derived CDR1 and CDR2 are SEHNR and FQNEAQ (reference sequence). This CDR3 comprises 15 residues. The DNA for the CDR3 is TGTGCCAGCAGCTTAACTAGCGGGGGGCGGTACGAGCAGTACTTC. Its translation is CASSLTSGGRYEQYF.

V gene TRBV28 combines with J gene TRBJ1-2; perhaps TRBD1 as D (5 bases). Germline assignment: CDR1 MDHEN and CDR2 SYDVKM. This CDR3 has 14 amino acids. Trimming cost V 5 bases and J 4 bases, with 14 bases left between them. The CDR3 coding sequence is TGTGCCAGCAGTACGACAGCCACATTCTATGGCTACACCTTC. Translation: CASSTTATFYGYTF.

The chain is built from TRBV28 and TRBJ1-1, with D possibly matching TRBD1 (5 bases). CDR3 length: 15 amino acids. The V gene's germline CDR1 is MDHEN and CDR2 SYDVKM. V was clipped by 2 bases and J by 4 bases, with 14 bases between them. CDR3 amino acids: CASSLAPVGGTEAFF. Written as DNA, the CDR3 is TGTGCCAGCAGTTTAGCCCCAGTGGGGGGCACTGAAGCTTTCTTT.

CDR3 protein: CASLGGAAGTIYF. CDR3 sequence (DNA): TGTGCCAGTCTAGGTGGGGCCGCCGGCACCATATATTTT. The J gene is TRBJ1-3, the V gene TRBV7-9, with D perhaps TRBD1 (5 bases). The CDR3 consists of 13 residues. Germline V gene data show CDR1 as SEHNR and CDR2 as FQNEAQ (reference sequence). V was shortened by 9 bases and J by 9 bases, with 18 bases between the two germline ends.

The rearrangement uses TRBV28 and TRBJ2-7, with TRBD1 matching over 9 bases. Looked up from germline, CDR1 is MDHEN and CDR2 is SYDVKM. The CDR3 contains 14 residues. V gave up 7 bases and J gave up 3 bases; unmatched junction bases: 7. DNA for the CDR3: TGTGCCAGCACCTCAGGACAGGGGAACTACGAGCAGTACTTC. It translates to CASTSGQGNYEQYF.

This clone was seen only a few times. The chain is built from TRBV7-2 and TRBJ2-3; 14 bases fit TRBD2. The germline V gene has CDR1 SGHTA and CDR2 FQGNSA. V gave up 5 bases and J gave up 5 bases; unmatched junction bases: 6. The CDR3 runs to 16 residues. CDR3 DNA: TGTGCCAGCAGCACGACTAGCGGGGGGGCGAAAGATACGCAGTATTTT. It codes for CASSTTSGGAKDTQYF.

V and J are TRBV7-9 and TRBJ1-1; no definite D call. This CDR3 is 14 amino acids long. The germline V and J ends were trimmed by 3 bases and 1 base, with 9 bases remaining between them. Germline CDR1 reads SEHNR; CDR2 reads FQNEAQ (reference sequence). The CDR3 reads CASSLRESNTEAFF. The CDR3 DNA is TGTGCCAGCAGCTTGAGGGAGTCGAACACTGAAGCTTTCTTT.

The sample holds a few counts of this clone. CDR3 amino acids: CASSQVQGPDTQYF. As DNA, the CDR3 is TGTGCCAGCAGCCAAGTTCAGGGCCCAGATACGCAGTATTTT. The chain joins TRBV4-2 to TRBJ2-3, with D maybe TRBD1 (5 bases). V lost 1 base, J lost 4 bases, and 9 bases lay in between. Per germline, CDR1 LGHNA and CDR2 YNFKEQ. The CDR3 totals 14 residues.

The chain couples TRBV4-3 to TRBJ1-6, with D tentatively TRBD1 (5 bases). The ends were cut back, 0 bases at V and 10 bases at J, with 16 bases in the middle. The germline CDR1 and CDR2 sequences are LGHNA and YSLEER. There are 16 residues in the CDR3. The CDR3, as DNA: TGCGCCAGCAGCCAAGAGGAGGGGAAGGGAGGGTCACCCCTCCACTTT. This translates into CASSQEEGKGGSPLHF.

The gene calls are TRBV11-3 and TRBJ2-3; no firm D call. The CDR3 consists of 13 residues. V shed 0 bases and J shed 5 bases, with 6 bases lying between them. CDR1 is SGHNT and CDR2 is YENEEA in the germline V gene. The CDR3 protein is CASSLDRIDTQYF. The CDR3 DNA sequence: TGTGCCAGCAGCTTAGACAGGATAGATACGCAGTATTTT.

This chain links TRBV5-1 with TRBJ1-1, with 7 nucleotides matching TRBD1. V trimming: 5 bases; J trimming: 4 bases; junction bases outside the gene matches: 8. The V gene's germline CDR1 is SGHRS and CDR2 YFSETQ. The CDR3 covers 14 residues. The CDR3 region has the DNA TGCGCCAGCAGTCGGTCAGGGGGAGGCACTGAAGCTTTCTTT. Its translation is CASSRSGGGTEAFF.

CDR3 bases: TGCGCCAGCAGCTGGGGCCAGCCAGCCTACGAGCAGTACTTC. This encodes CASSWGQPAYEQYF. The chain employs TRBV5-1 and TRBJ2-7; weak D call: TRBD1 (5 bases). Germline CDR1 reads SGHRS; CDR2 reads YFSETQ. The CDR3 extends over 14 amino acids. Trimming took 3 bases from V and 2 from J, leaving 12 bases between them.

The chain combines TRBV7-3 with TRBJ2-7; D is uncertain. The CDR3 is made up of 11 amino acids. With 5 bases removed from V and 6 bases from J, the gap between germline ends came to 8 bases. The germline gives CDR1 SGHTA, CDR2 FQGTGA. The chain's CDR3 is CASSASGEQYF. The CDR3 DNA is TGTGCCAGCAGCGCATCGGGCGAGCAGTACTTC. Drawing the rest from reference TRBV7-3 and TRBJ2-7, the complete variable domain is GAGVSQTPSNKVTEKGKYVELRCDPISGHTALYWYRQSLGQGPEFLIYFQGTGAADDSGLPNDRFFAVRPEGSVSTLKIQRTERGDSAVYLCASSASGEQYFGPGTRLTVT.

The J gene is TRBJ1-2, the V gene TRBV9, with 7 nucleotides matching TRBD1. Germline trimming cut 0 bases from V and 1 base from J; bases unmatched to any gene: 3. The CDR3 consists of 15 residues. CDR1 and CDR2 from the germline V gene are SGDLS and YYNGEE. CDR3 loop: CASSVAQGYNYGYTF. CDR3 sequence (DNA): TGTGCCAGCAGCGTAGCACAGGGGTATAACTATGGCTACACCTTC.

The rearrangement joins TRBV5-1 to TRBJ1-6, with 8 bases fitting TRBD1. The V and J ends lost 1 base and 6 bases, in that order; junction bases with no gene match: 15. Germline V gives CDR1 SGHRS, CDR2 YFSETQ. This CDR3 is 19 amino acids long. Here the CDR3 reads CASSLRSPGQENPNSPLHF. The CDR3 nucleotides are TGCGCCAGCAGCTTGCGATCTCCGGGACAGGAGAACCCTAATTCACCCCTCCACTTT.

The chain carries TRBV7-2 and TRBJ2-7; D is perhaps TRBD2 (6 bases). Germline V gene sequence: CDR1 SGHTA, CDR2 FQGNSA. The CDR3 covers 14 residues. The V and J ends lost 4 bases and 6 bases respectively, with 16 bases between them. CDR3 in DNA: TGTGCCAGCAGCTCGGCGGGACTCCCAGGCGAGCAGTACTTC. Translated: CASSSAGLPGEQYF.

This clone appeared a few times. The chain recombines TRBV29-1 with TRBJ2-5; 11 bases align to TRBD2. CDR3 length: 14 residues. The germline gives CDR1 SQVTM, CDR2 ANQGSEA. Trimming at V came to 5 bases and at J to 2 bases, leaving 4 bases not matched to a gene. Written as DNA, the CDR3 is TGCAGCGTTATACTAGCGGGAGTTCAAGAGACCCAGTACTTC. Translated, it gives CSVILAGVQETQYF.

The V gene is TRBV4-1, the J gene TRBJ2-1; 10 nucleotides agree with TRBD2. V trimming: 1 base; J trimming: 2 bases; junction bases outside the gene matches: 14. Germline loops: CDR1 MGHRA, CDR2 YSYEKL. This CDR3 comprises 20 residues. The DNA of the CDR3 is TGCGCCAGCAGCCAAGTGTCTAGCGGGGGCCTACCGGTTACCTACAATGAGCAGTTCTTC. Amino acids: CASSQVSSGGLPVTYNEQFF.

The chain links TRBV7-9 to TRBJ2-3, with 10 positions matching TRBD2. The trim removed 3 bases at V and 10 bases at J, leaving 7 bases unmatched. This CDR3 region has 14 residues. Germline-derived CDR1 and CDR2 are SEHNR and FQNEAQ (reference sequence). As DNA, the CDR3 is TGTGCCAGCAGCTTGAGGCTAGCGGGAGTCCCGCAGTATTTT. This translates into CASSLRLAGVPQYF.

The J gene is TRBJ1-2, the V gene TRBV28, with TRBD1 matching 10 bases. Germline V CDR1 and CDR2: MDHEN, SYDVKM. The CDR3 spans 17 residues. With 4 bases clipped from V and 8 bases from J, the junction kept 16 bases outside the gene matches. The CDR3 DNA is TGTGCCAGCAGTTCCCTAAGCGACAGGGGGCGAATTCACGGCTACACCTTC. Its protein is CASSSLSDRGRIHGYTF.

This clone occurred once. J is TRBJ2-7 and V is TRBV6-1, with D possibly TRBD1 on 5 matching bases. Germline V CDR1 and CDR2: MNHNS, SASEGT. The CDR3 is made up of 15 amino acids. Trimming removed 0 bases from V and 0 bases from J, with 9 bases in between. CDR3 in amino acids: CASSEAARVSYEQYF. CDR3 in DNA: TGTGCCAGCAGTGAAGCGGCCAGGGTCTCCTACGAGCAGTACTTC.

The V and J genes are TRBV7-9 and TRBJ2-7; D gene unclear. With 8 bases removed from V and 0 bases from J, the gap between germline ends came to 5 bases. CDR3 size: 11 residues. CDR1 is SEHNR, CDR2 FQNEAQ, per germline (reference sequence). The CDR3 DNA reads TGTGCCAGCGATAGCTCCTACGAGCAGTACTTC. Amino acid sequence: CASDSSYEQYF.

V usage is TRBV5-1 and J usage is TRBJ2-7, with TRBD1 identical over 8 bases. The CDR3 consists of 15 residues. Looked up from germline, CDR1 is SGHRS and CDR2 is YFSETQ. With V trimmed by 4 bases and J by 3 bases, 9 bases remained unmatched. Here the CDR3 reads CASSPGGTGIYEQYF. In DNA, the CDR3 is TGCGCCAGCAGCCCTGGGGGGACAGGTATCTACGAGCAGTACTTC.